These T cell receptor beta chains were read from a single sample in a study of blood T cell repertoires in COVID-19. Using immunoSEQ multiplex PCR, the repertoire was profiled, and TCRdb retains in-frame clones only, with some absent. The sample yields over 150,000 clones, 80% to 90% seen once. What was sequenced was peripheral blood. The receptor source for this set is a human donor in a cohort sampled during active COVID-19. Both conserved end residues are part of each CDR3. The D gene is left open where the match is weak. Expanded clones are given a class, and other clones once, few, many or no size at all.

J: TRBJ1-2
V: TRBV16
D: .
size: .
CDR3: CASTRARANNYGYTF
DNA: TGTGCCAGCACCCGGGCCAGGGCCAATAACTATGGCTACACCTTC

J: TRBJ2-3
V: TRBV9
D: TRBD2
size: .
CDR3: CASSVDRAGSTDTQYF
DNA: TGTGCCAGCAGCGTAGATAGAGCGGGGAGCACAGATACGCAGTATTTT

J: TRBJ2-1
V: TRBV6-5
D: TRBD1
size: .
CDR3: CASSGQGRDNEQFF
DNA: TGTGCCAGCAGCGGACAGGGACGAGACAATGAGCAGTTCTTC

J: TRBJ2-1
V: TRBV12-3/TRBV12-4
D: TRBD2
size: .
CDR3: CASTLTGGDEQFF
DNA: TGTGCCAGCACCCTTACGGGAGGCGATGAGCAGTTCTTC

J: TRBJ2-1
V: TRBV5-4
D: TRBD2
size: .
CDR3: CASSFSSGRRDEQFF
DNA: TGTGCCAGCAGCTTTAGTAGCGGGAGGCGCGATGAGCAGTTCTTC

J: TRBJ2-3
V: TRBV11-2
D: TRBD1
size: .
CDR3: CASSPRTGFSTDTQYF
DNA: TGTGCCAGCAGCCCCAGGACAGGGTTTAGCACAGATACGCAGTATTTT

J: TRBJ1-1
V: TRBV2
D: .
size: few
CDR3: CASSERGIMNTEAFF
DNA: TGTGCCAGCAGTGAAAGGGGCATCATGAACACTGAAGCTTTCTTT

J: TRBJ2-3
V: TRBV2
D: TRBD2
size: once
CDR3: CASSEARLAGYTDTQYF
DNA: TGTGCCAGCAGTGAAGCGAGGCTAGCGGGGTACACAGATACGCAGTATTTT

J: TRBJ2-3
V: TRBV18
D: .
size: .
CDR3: CASSPPAVSTDTQYF
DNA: TGTGCCAGCTCACCCCCAGCGGTAAGCACAGATACGCAGTATTTT

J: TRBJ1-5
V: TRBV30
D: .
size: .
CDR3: CAWSTARASNQPQHF
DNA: TGTGCCTGGAGTACGGCCAGGGCTAGCAATCAGCCCCAGCATTTT

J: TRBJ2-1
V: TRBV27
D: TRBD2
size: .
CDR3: CASSPGLGFNEQFF
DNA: TGTGCCAGCAGCCCCGGACTAGGCTTCAATGAGCAGTTCTTC

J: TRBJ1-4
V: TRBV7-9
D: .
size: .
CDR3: CAIPQGNEKLFF
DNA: TGTGCCATCCCTCAGGGAAATGAAAAACTGTTTTTT

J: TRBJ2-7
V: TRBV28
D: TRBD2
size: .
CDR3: CASRKGLAGRYEQYF
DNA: TGTGCCAGCAGAAAGGGACTAGCGGGTCGCTACGAGCAGTACTTC

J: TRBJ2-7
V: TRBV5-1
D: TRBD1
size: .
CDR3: CASSLSGQGADEQYF
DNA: TGCGCCAGCAGCTTGAGTGGACAGGGGGCCGACGAGCAGTACTTC

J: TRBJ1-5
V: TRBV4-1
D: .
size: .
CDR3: CASSPLQGTGQPQHF
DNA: TGCGCCAGCAGCCCTTTACAGGGAACGGGTCAGCCCCAGCATTTT

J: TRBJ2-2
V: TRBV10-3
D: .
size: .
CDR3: CAISDHSLNTGELFF
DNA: TGTGCCATCAGTGATCACAGCTTAAACACCGGGGAGCTGTTTTTT

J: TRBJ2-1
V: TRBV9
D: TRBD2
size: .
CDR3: CASSPRGAGGFYNEQFF
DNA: TGTGCCAGCAGCCCCAGGGGGGCGGGAGGGTTTTACAATGAGCAGTTCTTC

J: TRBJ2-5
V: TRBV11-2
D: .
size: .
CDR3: CASSPLQGKETQYF
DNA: TGTGCCAGCAGCCCGCTGCAGGGTAAAGAGACCCAGTACTTC

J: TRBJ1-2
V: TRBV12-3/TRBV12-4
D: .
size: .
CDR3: CASSGTGSFGYTF
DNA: TGTGCCAGCAGTGGAACAGGGAGTTTCGGCTACACCTTC

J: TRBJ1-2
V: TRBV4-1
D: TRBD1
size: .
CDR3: CASSQGQGPYGYTF
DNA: TGCGCCAGCAGCCAAGGACAGGGGCCGTATGGCTACACCTTC

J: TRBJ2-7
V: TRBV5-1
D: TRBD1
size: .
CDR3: CASSVDRDHEQYF
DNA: TGCGCCAGCAGCGTGGACAGGGACCACGAGCAGTACTTC

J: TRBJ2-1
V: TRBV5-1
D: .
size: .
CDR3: CASSQGPAPSYEQFF
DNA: TGCGCCAGCAGTCAGGGGCCGGCGCCCTCGTATGAGCAGTTCTTC

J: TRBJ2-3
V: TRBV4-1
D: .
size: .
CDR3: CASSQEVSQDGFSTDTQYF
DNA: TGCGCCAGCAGCCAAGAGGTGTCGCAGGATGGGTTTAGCACAGATACGCAGTATTTT

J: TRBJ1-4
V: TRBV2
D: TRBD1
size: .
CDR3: CASSDSGTGFFEKLFF
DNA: TGTGCCAGCAGTGACTCCGGGACAGGGTTTTTTGAAAAACTGTTTTTT

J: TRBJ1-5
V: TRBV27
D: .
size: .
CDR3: CASSRTNTGSNQPQHF
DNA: TGTGCCAGCAGCCGGACTAATACCGGGAGCAATCAGCCCCAGCATTTT

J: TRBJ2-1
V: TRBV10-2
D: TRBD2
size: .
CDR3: CASSVLAARGGNEQFF
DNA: TGCGCCAGCAGTGTACTAGCGGCCAGAGGTGGGAATGAGCAGTTCTTC

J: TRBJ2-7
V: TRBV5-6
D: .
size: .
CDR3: CASSRRGIAYEQYF
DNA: TGTGCCAGCAGCCGACGGGGAATAGCCTACGAGCAGTACTTC

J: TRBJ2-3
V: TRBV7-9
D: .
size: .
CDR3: CASSLSSTGTQYF
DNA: TGTGCCAGCAGCCTATCCTCCACGGGGACGCAGTATTTT

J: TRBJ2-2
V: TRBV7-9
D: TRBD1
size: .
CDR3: CASSRDSNTGELFF
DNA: TGTGCCAGCAGCCGGGACAGTAACACCGGGGAGCTGTTTTTT

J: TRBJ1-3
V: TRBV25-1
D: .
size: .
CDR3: CASSEWGGEKPGNTIYF
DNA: TGTGCCAGCAGTGAATGGGGAGGGGAAAAGCCTGGAAACACCATATATTTT

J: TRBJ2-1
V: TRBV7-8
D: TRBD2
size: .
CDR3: CASSLVVLREANEQFF
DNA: TGTGCCAGCAGCCTCGTCGTATTGCGGGAGGCTAATGAGCAGTTCTTC

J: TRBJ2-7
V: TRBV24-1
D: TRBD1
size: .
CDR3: CATSASGTGYYEQYF
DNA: TGTGCCACCAGTGCGAGCGGGACAGGGTACTACGAGCAGTACTTC

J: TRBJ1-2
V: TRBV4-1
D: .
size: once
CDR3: CASSQGAGLSYGYTF
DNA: TGCGCCAGCAGCCAAGGGGCGGGTCTTAGCTATGGCTACACCTTC

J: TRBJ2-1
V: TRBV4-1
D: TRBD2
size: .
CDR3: CASSQKREGVEQFF
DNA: TGCGCCAGCAGCCAAAAGCGGGAGGGGGTTGAGCAGTTCTTC

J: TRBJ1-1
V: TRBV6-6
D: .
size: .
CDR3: CASSYQGMNTEAFF
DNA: TGTGCCAGCAGTTACCAGGGCATGAACACTGAAGCTTTCTTT

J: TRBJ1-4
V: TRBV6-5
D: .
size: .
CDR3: CAVGMGGGDEKLFF
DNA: TGTGCCGTAGGGATGGGGGGGGGAGATGAAAAACTGTTTTTT

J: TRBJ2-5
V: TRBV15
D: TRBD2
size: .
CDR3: CATSRTRGLAGGNQETQYF
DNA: TGTGCCACCAGCAGAACGAGGGGACTAGCGGGAGGGAACCAAGAGACCCAGTACTTC

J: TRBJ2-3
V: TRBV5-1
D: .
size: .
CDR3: CASSLRGPQYSTDTQYF
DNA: TGCGCCAGCAGCTTGAGAGGCCCCCAATATAGCACAGATACGCAGTATTTT